This is a list of T cell receptor beta chains from one sample in a study of graft-versus-host responses after intestinal transplantation. Sequencing was performed with immunoSEQ multiplex PCR; in TCRdb, only in-frame clones are kept and a portion is missing. The data hold around 20,000 clones, with almost 85% observed a single time. Sequenced here: PBMCs, sampled 14 days after transplant. The receptors were gathered from a human patient who received an intestinal transplant, so some T cells may come from the graft donor. Both conserved end residues are part of each CDR3. The D gene is left open where the match is weak. Some rows have no size entry. The others give once, few or many, or a class for an expanded clone.

V,D,size,J,CDR3,DNA
TRBV5-6,-,-,TRBJ2-7,CASSPRDKYEQYF,TGTGCCAGCAGCCCCCGGGACAAATACGAGCAGTACTTC
TRBV9,-,few,TRBJ2-5,CASSVQGGETQYF,TGTGCCAGCAGCGTGCAGGGGGGTGAGACCCAGTACTTC
TRBV19,TRBD2,-,TRBJ2-3,CASSGRLAGGTDTQYF,TGTGCCAGTAGTGGAAGACTAGCGGGAGGCACAGATACGCAGTATTTT
TRBV2,TRBD1,-,TRBJ1-1,CASRGQSPEAFF,TGTGCCAGCAGGGGACAGTCACCCGAAGCTTTCTTT
TRBV9,-,-,TRBJ2-7,CASSVDGKYEQYF,TGTGCCAGCAGCGTAGACGGGAAATACGAGCAGTACTTC
TRBV5-1,-,once,TRBJ2-1,CASSQADNEQFF,TGCGCCAGCAGCCAAGCGGACAATGAGCAGTTCTTC
TRBV7-2,-,-,TRBJ2-7,CASSLADLPSIYEQYF,TGTGCCAGCAGCTTAGCGGACCTCCCATCCATCTACGAGCAGTACTTC
TRBV7-9,TRBD1,-,TRBJ1-2,CASSSRPRRGQGYTF,TGTGCCAGCAGCTCTAGACCGAGGAGGGGGCAAGGCTACACCTTC
TRBV10-1,TRBD2,-,TRBJ2-1,CASSESGLAGLDEQFF,TGCGCCAGCAGTGAGTCGGGACTAGCGGGGCTGGATGAGCAGTTCTTC
TRBV6-4,TRBD2,-,TRBJ2-1,CASSLGLAVPNEQFF,TGTGCCAGCAGCCTGGGACTAGCAGTGCCCAATGAGCAGTTCTTC
TRBV5-1,-,-,TRBJ1-5,CASSEDSPNQPQHF,TGCGCCAGCAGCGAGGACAGTCCCAATCAGCCCCAGCATTTT
TRBV16,TRBD1,-,TRBJ1-5,CASSQLTGSNQPQHF,TGTGCCAGCAGCCAACTGACAGGGAGCAATCAGCCCCAGCATTTT
TRBV4-2,TRBD2,-,TRBJ2-7,CASSPGTSGYEQYF,TGTGCCAGCAGCCCCGGGACTAGCGGCTACGAGCAGTACTTC
TRBV6-1,-,-,TRBJ2-1,CASRLYNEQFF,TGTGCCAGCAGACTCTACAATGAGCAGTTCTTC
TRBV27,-,-,TRBJ2-5,CASSFRSGETQYF,TGTGCCAGCAGTTTCCGCTCGGGGGAGACCCAGTACTTC
TRBV5-4,TRBD1,-,TRBJ2-7,CASSTGGQGYEQYF,TGTGCCAGCAGCACCGGCGGACAGGGCTACGAGCAGTACTTC
TRBV19,-,-,TRBJ2-4,CASKTGDNIQYF,TGTGCCAGTAAAACCGGGGACAACATTCAGTACTTC
TRBV29-1,-,-,TRBJ2-7,CSVGGQGYEQYF,TGCAGCGTTGGTGGCCAGGGATACGAGCAGTACTTC
TRBV30,-,once,TRBJ2-5,CAWMARTQETQYF,TGTGCCTGGATGGCCAGGACCCAAGAGACCCAGTACTTC
TRBV5-1,TRBD1,-,TRBJ2-7,CASSLAPQGDEQYF,TGCGCCAGCAGCTTGGCCCCCCAGGGGGATGAGCAGTACTTC